This T cell receptor (beta chain) was recovered during a study of blood T cell repertoires in COVID-19 (dated by TCRdb to between 2020 and 2021). About the study as a whole: Samples covering the acute and convalescent phases of COVID-19 were provided by collaborators in the United States, Italy and Spain. The prospective study material was composed of cDNA or gDNA derived from T cells, B-cell-depleted T cells, or PBMCs. The dataset comprised deeply sampled blood TCRbeta repertoires from subjects exposed to, actively infected with, or recovered from COVID-19. Where available, HLA class I and class II types were obtained from metadata supplied by the sample provider rather than from assay-based typing. A freely available public database, intended as a resource for researchers studying the immune response to SARS-CoV-2, is where the repertoires were released. The sample metadata nearly always contained a de-identified subject ID, COVID-19 status, age in years and sex. Samples came from the ongoing ImmuneRACE study (first 160 participants) plus 1,254 subjects from 6 global collaborators. The full study reports these points: The amount of clinical and demographic metadata varied by source and participant and was provided uncurated.

CDR1 is given as LGHNT and CDR2 as FRNRAP, both from the germline V gene. From its cysteine to its phenylalanine, the CDR3 spans 14 amino acids. Only the CDR3 part of the read is kept: 42 bases, read in frame from the first base. From V the trimming removes 5 bases and from J it removes 7 bases, while the gene matches leave 3 bases of the junction unaccounted for. TCRbeta CDR3 regions were amplified from genomic DNA by means of the immunoSEQ Assay, a bias-controlled multiplex PCR. Turning to the authors' computational methods: Nucleated cell counts per sample were estimated from amplification of reference gene primers within the assay. To quantify the absolute abundance of each unique TCRbeta CDR3 rearrangement, sequence reads were collapsed and filtered. For each sample, productive Simpson clonality was calculated by taking the square root of Simpson's diversity index across productive rearrangements. TCRdb limited this immuneACCESS table to in-frame rearrangements with V and J called. A share of clones is missing; checked studies link under half to unresolved V genes, and the rest is unexplained. V and J calls and clone size are as listed in that table; D and trimming were resolved from the DNA. Recorded for this sample are approximately 250,000 clones; 75% to 90% of them occurred a single time. The ten largest clones capture about 4.3% of the sample.

Samples from volunteer blood donors who had recovered from COVID-19 were contributed by a second Seattle source. The collaborating institutions used their own protocols to collect whole blood in K2EDTA tubes. For TCRbeta analysis, collaborators shipped samples in one of three forms: frozen whole blood, isolated PBMCs, or DNA extracted from either of those sample types. Remarks on this clone: Its antigen is still unknown. Base qualities are missing; no much larger clone stands one base away.

Sequences were obtained from peripheral blood. This receptor was taken from a man in his sixties who had recovered from COVID-19. This receptor chain uses TRBV12-5 and TRBJ1-6; the central 9 bases match TRBD1. The CDR3 has the sequence CASGTGQGNSPLHF. The DNA sequence reads TGTGCTAGTGGTACGGGACAGGGAAATTCACCCCTCCACTTT.